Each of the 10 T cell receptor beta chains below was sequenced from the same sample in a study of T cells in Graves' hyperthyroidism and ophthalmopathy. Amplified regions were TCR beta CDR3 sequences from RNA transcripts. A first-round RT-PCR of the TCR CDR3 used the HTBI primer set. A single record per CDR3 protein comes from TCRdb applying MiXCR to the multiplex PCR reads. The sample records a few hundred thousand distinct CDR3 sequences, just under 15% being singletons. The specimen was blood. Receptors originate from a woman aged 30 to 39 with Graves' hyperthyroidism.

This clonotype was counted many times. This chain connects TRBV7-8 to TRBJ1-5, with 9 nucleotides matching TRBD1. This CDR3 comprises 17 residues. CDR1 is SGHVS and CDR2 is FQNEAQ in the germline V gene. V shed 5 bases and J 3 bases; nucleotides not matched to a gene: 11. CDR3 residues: CASSLGQGMTDNQPQHF. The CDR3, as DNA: TGTGCCAGCAGCCTGGGACAGGGCATGACAGACAATCAGCCCCAGCATTTT.

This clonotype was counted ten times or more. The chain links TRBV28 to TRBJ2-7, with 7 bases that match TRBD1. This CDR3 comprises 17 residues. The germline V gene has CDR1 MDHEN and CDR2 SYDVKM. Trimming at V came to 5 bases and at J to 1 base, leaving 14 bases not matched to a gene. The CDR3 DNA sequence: TGTGCCAGCAGTCCACCTCTCGGGACAGATCATTCCTACGAGCAGTACTTC. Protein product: CASSPPLGTDHSYEQYF.

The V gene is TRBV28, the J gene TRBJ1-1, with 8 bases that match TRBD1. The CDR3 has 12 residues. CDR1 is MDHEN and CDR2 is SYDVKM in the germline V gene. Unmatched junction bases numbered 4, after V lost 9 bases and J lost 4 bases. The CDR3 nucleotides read TGTGCCAGTCGACAGGGGCTCACTGAAGCTTTCTTT. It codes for CASRQGLTEAFF.

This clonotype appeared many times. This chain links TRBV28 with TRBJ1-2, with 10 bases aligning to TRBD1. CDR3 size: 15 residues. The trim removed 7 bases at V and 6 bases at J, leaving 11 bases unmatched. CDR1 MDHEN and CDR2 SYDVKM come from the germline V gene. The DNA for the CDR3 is TGTGCCAGCATCCCGCTAGACAGGGGGCTTGATGGCTACACCTTC. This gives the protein CASIPLDRGLDGYTF.

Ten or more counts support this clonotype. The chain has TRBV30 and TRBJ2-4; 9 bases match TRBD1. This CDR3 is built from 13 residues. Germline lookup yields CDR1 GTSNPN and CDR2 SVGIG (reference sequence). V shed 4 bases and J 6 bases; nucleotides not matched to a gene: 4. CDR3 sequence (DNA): TGTGCCTGGACCAGGGGACAGGGAAACATTCAGTACTTC. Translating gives CAWTRGQGNIQYF. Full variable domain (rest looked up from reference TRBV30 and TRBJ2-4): SQTIHQWPATLVQPVGSPLSLECTVEGTSNPNLYWYRQAAGRGLQLLFYSVGIGQISSEVPQNLSASRPQDRQFILSSKKLLLSDSGFYLCAWTRGQGNIQYFGAGTRLSVL.

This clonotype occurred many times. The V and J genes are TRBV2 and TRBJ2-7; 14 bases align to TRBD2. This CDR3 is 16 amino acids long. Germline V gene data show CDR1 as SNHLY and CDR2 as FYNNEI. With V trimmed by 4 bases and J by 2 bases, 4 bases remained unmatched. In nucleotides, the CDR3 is TGTGCCAGCAGTGGGGGACTAGCGGGAGTAACCTACGAGCAGTACTTC. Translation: CASSGGLAGVTYEQYF.

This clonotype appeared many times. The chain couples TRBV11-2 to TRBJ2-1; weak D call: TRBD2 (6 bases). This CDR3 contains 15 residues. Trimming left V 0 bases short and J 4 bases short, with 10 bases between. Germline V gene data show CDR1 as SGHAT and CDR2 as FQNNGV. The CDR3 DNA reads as TGTGCCAGCAGCTTAGAGGCTAGCGCGTACAATGAGCAGTTCTTC. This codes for CASSLEASAYNEQFF.

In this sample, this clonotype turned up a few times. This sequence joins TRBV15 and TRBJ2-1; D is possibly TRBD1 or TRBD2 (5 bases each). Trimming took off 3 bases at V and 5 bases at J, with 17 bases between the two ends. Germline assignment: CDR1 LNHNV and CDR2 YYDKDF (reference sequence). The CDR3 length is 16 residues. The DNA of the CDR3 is TGTGCCACCAGCAGCCCCAGCCGGGACCTCAACAATGAGCAGTTCTTC. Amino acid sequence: CATSSPSRDLNNEQFF.

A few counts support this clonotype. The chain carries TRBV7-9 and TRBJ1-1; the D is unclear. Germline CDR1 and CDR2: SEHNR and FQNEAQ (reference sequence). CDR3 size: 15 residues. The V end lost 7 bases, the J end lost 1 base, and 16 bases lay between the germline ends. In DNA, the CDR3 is TGTGCCAGCACCACGTACGGGAAACCGAACACTGAAGCTTTCTTT. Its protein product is CASTTYGKPNTEAFF.

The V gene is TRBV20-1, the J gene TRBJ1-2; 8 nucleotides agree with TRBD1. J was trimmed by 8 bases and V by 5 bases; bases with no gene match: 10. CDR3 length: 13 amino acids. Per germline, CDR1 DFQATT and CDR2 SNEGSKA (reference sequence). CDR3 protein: CSAATQGARGYTF. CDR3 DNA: TGCAGTGCTGCCACTCAGGGGGCTCGGGGCTACACCTTC.